This T cell receptor beta chain was identified during a study of T cells after yellow fever vaccination. Per germline, CDR1 MNHEY and CDR2 SVGAGI. Trimming took off 8 bases at V and 2 bases at J, with 21 bases between the two ends. The CDR3 spans 16 residues. One entry per CDR3 protein results from TCRdb running MiXCR on the 5' RACE reads. The data contain around 30,000 distinct CDR3 sequences, about 10% of them singletons. Details on this clonotype: Given a much more abundant clone one base away, this may be a read error.

The chain uses TRBV6-5 and TRBJ2-5; D unclear. The origin of this receptor is a man in his late teens or twenties who received the YFV17D yellow fever vaccine. The sequencing here drew on PBMCs, either bulk or a sorted T-cell subset (CD4+, CD8+, memory, or dextramer-sorted; not recorded which), taken around 15 days after the first yellow fever vaccination. The CDR3 DNA sequence: TGTGCCAGCGTACTTGGTCAGTGGAACGGTCAAGAGACCCAGTACTTC. Translating it yields CASVLGQWNGQETQYF.